These T cell receptor beta chains were read from a single sample in a study of beta chain features in type 1 diabetes. Generated by immunoSEQ multiplex PCR, the TCRdb table keeps only in-frame clones and is missing some. Seen here are 430,000 or so clones, about an eighth observed once, and the top ten hold 0.04% to 0.05%. The sample consisted of naive CD4+ T cells from blood. The receptor set was obtained from a woman between 18 and 29 years old in good health. Each CDR3 is given with its conserved first and last residue. The order of the fields is V gene, D gene, J gene, clone size, CDR3 DNA, CDR3 protein. D genes are given only for firm matches. Where a row states a size, it is once, few, many or the class of an expanded clone; other rows omit it.

TRBV28,-,TRBJ2-1,few,TGTGCCAGCAAGGGGTACAGGAGGGATGAGCAGTTCTTC,CASKGYRRDEQFF
TRBV11-1,-,TRBJ2-5,-,TGTGCCAGCAGCTTTCCGGTCCTCGCGACCCAGTACTTC,CASSFPVLATQYF
TRBV2,-,TRBJ2-7,-,TGTGCCAGCAGTGAAAATCAACCGGAACTTGCCTACGAGCAGTACTTC,CASSENQPELAYEQYF
TRBV7-9,-,TRBJ2-4,-,TGTGCCAGCAGCTTTGGCGGACGGGGCATTCAGTACTTC,CASSFGGRGIQYF
TRBV11-2,TRBD2,TRBJ2-3,few,TGTGCCAGCAGTCTAGGCCGACTAGCGGGAGGGAAAGATACGCAGTATTTT,CASSLGRLAGGKDTQYF
TRBV28,-,TRBJ2-5,-,TGTGCCAGCAGTTTATATCCGGGGGGCAACCAAGAGACCCAGTACTTC,CASSLYPGGNQETQYF
TRBV5-1,-,TRBJ2-1,-,TGCGCCAGCAGCTTAGGGTCCAGGGGCAATGAGCAGTTCTTC,CASSLGSRGNEQFF
TRBV7-6,-,TRBJ2-3,few,TGTGCCAGCAGCTTATCCGGGACTCTCACAGATACGCAGTATTTT,CASSLSGTLTDTQYF
TRBV5-4,-,TRBJ2-5,few,TGTGCCAGCAGCTCTTCACAAGAGACCCAGTACTTC,CASSSSQETQYF
TRBV28,-,TRBJ2-6,-,TGTGCCAGCAGTCCCCAGTACATCTACCCCTTCGTCCTGACTTTC,CASSPQYIYPFVLTF
TRBV9,-,TRBJ2-5,few,TGTGCCAGCAGCGTGGGTAGCGGAGTTGGACAAGAGACCCAGTACTTC,CASSVGSGVGQETQYF
TRBV5-1,TRBD1,TRBJ2-1,few,TGCGCCAGCAGCCTATGGACAGGGGGCTCAGGTGAGCAGTTCTTC,CASSLWTGGSGEQFF
TRBV4-3,-,TRBJ2-5,few,TGCGCCAGCAGCCAAGATACGGAGAGGCGTGAGACCCAGTACTTC,CASSQDTERRETQYF
TRBV28,-,TRBJ2-5,-,TGTGCCAGCGGGAAGGGGGGTCAAGAGACCCAGTACTTC,CASGKGGQETQYF
TRBV7-9,-,TRBJ2-7,-,TGTGCCAGCAGCTCCAACTTGCTCTCCAACGAGCAGTACTTC,CASSSNLLSNEQYF
TRBV7-6,-,TRBJ1-1,few,TGTGCCAGCAGCTTAGGACAGAACACTGAAGCTTTCTTT,CASSLGQNTEAFF
TRBV7-9,TRBD2,TRBJ2-1,few,TGTGCCAGCAGCTTAGGTGGCGGGAGTCAGCAGTTCTTC,CASSLGGGSQQFF
TRBV2,-,TRBJ1-1,-,TGTGCCAGCACCCGCGGCGATAGCTCTGAAGCTTTCTTT,CASTRGDSSEAFF
TRBV5-1,-,TRBJ2-7,few,TGCGCCAGCAGCACAGACCACGAGCAGTACTTC,CASSTDHEQYF
TRBV29-1,-,TRBJ1-1,few,TGCAGCGGTGGACGGTTGAACACTGAAGCTTTCTTT,CSGGRLNTEAFF
TRBV28,-,TRBJ2-5,few,TGTGCCAGCAGTTCTTTCGGGGTCACCCGACAAACCAAAGAGACCCAGTACTTC,CASSSFGVTRQTKETQYF
TRBV7-2,-,TRBJ2-7,few,TGTGCCAGCAGCTTAAGGGGGGACATTCGAGGCGAGCAGTACTTC,CASSLRGDIRGEQYF
TRBV7-9,-,TRBJ1-1,few,TGTGCCAGCAGCTTAGCGGAAGGGGGGTTCGGCGGATTT,CASSLAEGGFGGF
TRBV18,-,TRBJ2-5,once,TGTGCCAGCTCCCCCTTCGGGGGAAACAAAGAGACCCAGTACTTC,CASSPFGGNKETQYF
TRBV15,TRBD1,TRBJ1-1,-,TGTGCCACCAGCAGAGGGGACAGGGTGAACACTGAAGCTTTCTTT,CATSRGDRVNTEAFF
TRBV15,TRBD2,TRBJ2-3,-,TGTGCCACCAGCCCTAGACTAGCGGGAGGGGATACGCAGTATTTT,CATSPRLAGGDTQYF
TRBV7-2,-,TRBJ1-5,few,TGTGCCAGCAGCTCTCAAGGACCTAGCAATCAGCCCCAGCATTTT,CASSSQGPSNQPQHF
TRBV2,TRBD1,TRBJ2-7,-,TGTGCCAGCTGGGACAGCTCCTACGAGCAGTACTTC,CASWDSSYEQYF
TRBV27,-,TRBJ2-5,few,TGTGCCAGCAGTTCCCAAGGGGAGACCCAGTACTTC,CASSSQGETQYF
TRBV29-1,-,TRBJ1-1,-,TGCAGCGTCGGGACACGGAACACTGAAGCTTTCTTT,CSVGTRNTEAFF
TRBV19,-,TRBJ2-4,-,TGTGCCAGTAGTCCCCAGGGTAGATTCATTCAGTACTTC,CASSPQGRFIQYF
TRBV2,-,TRBJ1-3,-,TGTGCCAGCAGCCGTGGATCTGGAAACACCATATATTTT,CASSRGSGNTIYF
TRBV15,-,TRBJ2-1,few,TGTGCCACCAGCAGAGGCAGTCAGTTGAATGAGCAGTTCTTC,CATSRGSQLNEQFF
TRBV30,TRBD1,TRBJ2-1,few,TGTGCCTGGAGTTCATCCCGGGACAGCTCCTACAATGAGCAGTTCTTC,CAWSSSRDSSYNEQFF
TRBV29-1,TRBD2,TRBJ2-1,few,TGCAGCGTCATCTTTCGCGGGAGGGTGGCCAATGAGCAGTTCTTC,CSVIFRGRVANEQFF
TRBV19,TRBD1,TRBJ2-1,-,TGTGCCAGTAGGCAGGGGGCGAGCTCCTACAATGAGCAGTTCTTC,CASRQGASSYNEQFF
TRBV27,-,TRBJ2-1,-,TGTGCCAGCAGTTTGGTGGGACTGGCGGGAAGGTCCTACAATGAGCAGTTCTTC,CASSLVGLAGRSYNEQFF
TRBV9,-,TRBJ2-2,-,TGTGCCAGCAGCTACCGGGACCTGAACACCGGGGAGCTGTTTTTT,CASSYRDLNTGELFF
TRBV25-1,-,TRBJ2-4,-,TGTGCCAGCAGCCCCTTGGGGGGACAAAACATTCAGTACTTC,CASSPLGGQNIQYF
TRBV7-2,TRBD1,TRBJ2-7,few,TGTGCCAGCAGCCAGACAGGGCCTCATACCTACGAGCAGTACTTC,CASSQTGPHTYEQYF
TRBV2,-,TRBJ2-3,-,TGTGCCAGCCTCCTCCCACCAGCATCCCCAGATACGCAGTATTTT,CASLLPPASPDTQYF
TRBV20-1,-,TRBJ2-7,few,TGCAGTGCGTTGCTTGGGGAGCAGTACTTC,CSALLGEQYF
TRBV9,-,TRBJ1-5,-,TGTGCCAGCAGCGCCTGGACAGACAATCAGCCCCAGCATTTT,CASSAWTDNQPQHF
TRBV30,-,TRBJ1-2,-,TGTGCCTGGAGTCAGGCTAACTATGGCTACACCTTC,CAWSQANYGYTF